This T cell receptor (beta chain) is drawn from a study of blood T cell repertoires in COVID-19 (TCRdb year 2020). For the wider study: The collaborator samples originated in the United States, Italy and Spain and spanned the acute and convalescent phases of COVID-19. The repertoires were released in a freely available public database intended as a resource for research on the immune response to SARS-CoV-2. Where available, HLA class I and class II types were obtained from metadata supplied by the sample provider rather than from assay-based typing. Subjects who had been exposed to COVID-19, were actively infected with it, or had recovered from it provided the deeply sampled blood TCRbeta repertoires that made up the dataset. Samples came from the ongoing ImmuneRACE study (first 160 participants) plus 1,254 subjects from 6 global collaborators. The material from the prospective study consisted of cDNA or gDNA derived from T cells, B-cell-depleted T cells, or PBMCs. Nearly every sample came with metadata listing a de-identified subject ID, COVID-19 status, age in years and sex. Results and caveats for the whole study, not just this receptor: Clinical and demographic metadata were provided uncurated, with the amount varying by source and participant.

The immunoSEQ Assay, a bias-controlled multiplex PCR, was used to amplify TCRbeta CDR3 regions from genomic DNA. The authors processed their data as follows. The number of nucleated cells in each sample was estimated by amplification of reference gene primers within the assay. To quantify the absolute abundance of each unique TCRbeta CDR3 rearrangement, sequence reads were collapsed and filtered. Productive Simpson clonality was computed per sample as the square root of Simpson's diversity index over productive rearrangements. Not all clones reach the TCRdb copy of this immuneACCESS table, which keeps in-frame sequences only. Checked studies attribute under half of the gap to unresolved V genes and leave the rest unexplained. V and J calls and clone size are given by that table; D and trimming were obtained from the DNA. In this sample the table shows under 250,000 clones, around nine tenths of which occur a single time. The ten largest clones capture 6% to 9% of the sample.

Collaborating institutions collected whole blood in K2EDTA tubes following their own protocols. For TCRbeta analysis, collaborators shipped samples in one of three forms: frozen whole blood, isolated PBMCs, or DNA extracted from either of those sample types. The CDR3 goes from the cysteine to the phenylalanine over 12 residues. Only the CDR3 portion is preserved as DNA: 36 bases, with reading frame beginning at the first base. The germline V gene (reference sequence) provides CDR1 LNHDA and CDR2 SQIVND. V gives up 1 base and J gives up 6 bases, and the segment between their germline ends measures 7 bases. This clone was seen a handful of times. This receptor's antigen is unknown. No base quality values were provided; no much bigger clone lies one nucleotide off.

In this chain, TRBV19 is recombined with TRBJ2-7; 5 matching bases give a weak D call of TRBD1. Sample: peripheral blood. The sequence derives from a woman aged 70-85 years with active or convalescent COVID-19. The DNA reads as follows: TGTGCCAGTAGTATAGTTAGGGGCGAGCAGTACTTC. Its translation is CASSIVRGEQYF.